Below are 15 T cell receptor beta chains sequenced from a single sample in a study of cytomegalovirus exposure and HLA in healthy donors (dated by TCRdb to about 2017). The library was generated by the immunoSEQ multiplex PCR assay. A mixture of 60 forward primers for TCR Vbeta segments and 13 reverse primers for TCR Jbeta segments was used in the multiplex PCR. TCRdb re-hosts the immuneACCESS table, in-frame sequences only. Its copies lack some clones; in the studies checked, an unresolved V gene accounts for under half of them, and the cause for the rest is not known. This sample comprises 200,000 or so clones, about four fifths of them detected only once. Together, the top ten hold 6% of the sample. The sequencing input was PBMCs. The receptors were gathered from a woman aged 25 to 39 in good health and CMV-seropositive.

The rearrangement uses TRBV13 and TRBJ2-3; 10 bases agree with TRBD2. The CDR3 is made up of 15 amino acids. V trimming: 6 bases; J trimming: 2 bases; junction bases outside the gene matches: 5. Per germline, CDR1 PRHDT and CDR2 FYEKMQ (reference sequence). The DNA of the CDR3 is TGTGCCAGCAGACCTACTAGCGGGGTCACAGATACGCAGTATTTT. Its protein is CASRPTSGVTDTQYF.

There are a few counts of this clone. The chain links TRBV28 to TRBJ2-1; 16 bases align to TRBD2. This CDR3 spans 17 amino acids. Losses at the gene ends were 5 bases for V and 3 bases for J; bases not matched to a gene: 4. Germline CDR1 MDHEN, CDR2 SYDVKM. This CDR3 is CASSPGLAGGFYNEQFF. The CDR3 DNA sequence: TGTGCCAGCAGTCCGGGACTAGCGGGAGGGTTCTACAATGAGCAGTTCTTC.

The table lists this clone with a few counts. One end of the junction is discordant with germline, which a read error may explain. This chain connects TRBV7-9 to TRBJ2-3; 9 bases are a match to TRBD2. Germline loops: CDR1 SEHNR, CDR2 FQNEAQ (reference sequence). This CDR3 spans 18 amino acids. This CDR3 is CSSSWEEAGGGSTDTQYF. The CDR3 DNA is TGTTCCAGCAGCTGGGAAGAAGCGGGAGGCGGAAGCACAGATACGCAGTATTTT.

For the CDR3, the DNA is TGCGCCAGCAGCCAAGTGGGGCCCCAGTACGAGCAGTACTTC. Translation gives CASSQVGPQYEQYF. This chain uses TRBV4-1 with TRBJ2-5; TRBD1 might be the D (5 bases). TRBJ2-7 explains the end of the DNA better; the J call may be wrong. The germline V gene has CDR1 MGHRA and CDR2 YSYEKL. CDR3 size: 14 residues.

This clone was recorded a few times. J is TRBJ2-3 and V is TRBV23-1, with D tentatively TRBD2 (6 bases). TRBV23-1 is an ORF, with its function uncertain. CDR3 length equals 15 residues. Trimming stripped 6 bases from V and 1 base from J, with 14 bases between. The CDR3 region has the DNA TGCGCCAGCAGCCTGGGACTTAACGGCACAGATACGCAGTATTTT. Translating gives CASSLGLNGTDTQYF.

The V and J genes are TRBV28 and TRBJ1-5; 7 bases match TRBD1. Per the germline V gene, CDR1 is MDHEN and CDR2 is SYDVKM. V lost 5 bases, J lost 0 bases, and 4 bases stayed unmatched. The CDR3 runs to 15 residues. CDR3 in amino acids: CASSTGDYSNQPQHF. As DNA, the CDR3 is TGTGCCAGCAGTACAGGGGATTATAGCAATCAGCCCCAGCATTTT.

This clone was observed a few times. Here the CDR3 DNA reads TGCGCCAGCGCATGGACAGGGGGCGTAACAGATACGCAGTATTTT. This encodes CASAWTGGVTDTQYF. The chain couples TRBV5-1 to TRBJ2-3; 11 nucleotides align to TRBD1. There are 15 residues in the CDR3. V dropped 7 bases and J dropped 3; count of bases not matched to a gene: 7. The germline V gene has CDR1 SGHRS and CDR2 YFSETQ.

This clone turned up a few times. The genes are TRBV28 and TRBJ2-3, with D possibly matching TRBD1 (5 bases). The germline CDR1 and CDR2 sequences are MDHEN and SYDVKM. The CDR3 sequence is 19 residues long. Trimming stripped 3 bases from V and 0 bases from J, with 22 bases between. The CDR3 DNA follows: TGTGCCAGCAGTTTTGGTTTCAGATTGGGGCGACCAAGCACAGATACGCAGTATTTT. It yields the protein CASSFGFRLGRPSTDTQYF. Full variable domain (outside the CDR3, taken from reference TRBV28 and TRBJ2-3): DVKVTQSSRYLVKRTGEKVFLECVQDMDHENMFWYRQDPGLGLRLIYFSYDVKMKEKGDIPEGYSVSREKKERFSLILESASTNQTSMYLCASSFGFRLGRPSTDTQYFGPGTRLTVL.

The chain couples TRBV6-6 to TRBJ2-7; perhaps TRBD1 as D (8 bases). Germline values: CDR1 MNHNY, CDR2 SVGAGI (reference sequence). V lost 7 bases and J 9 bases, leaving 13 bases between the germline ends. The CDR3 runs 11 residues. The CDR3 DNA follows: TGTGCCAGCAAGGGAGGGACAGGGCAGTACTTC. Translated, it gives CASKGGTGQYF.

J is TRBJ2-3 and V is TRBV5-1; TRBD1 matches 7 bases. V lost 4 bases to trimming and J lost 0 bases; unmatched junction nucleotides: 11. The CDR3 contains 17 residues. Germline CDR1 and CDR2: SGHRS and YFSETQ. CDR3 DNA: TGCGCCAGCAGCCCTCCCGCGACAGGGTTGAGCACAGATACGCAGTATTTT. It codes for CASSPPATGLSTDTQYF.

The chain uses TRBV6-1 and TRBJ2-5, with D perhaps matching TRBD1 (5 bases). Germline V lookup: CDR1 MNHNS, CDR2 SASEGT. The V end lost 6 bases, the J end lost 5 bases, and 13 bases lay between the germline ends. The CDR3 sequence is 13 residues long. Here the CDR3 DNA reads TGTGCCAGCAGCGACAGCTCGTTTGAGACCCAGTACTTC. Protein product: CASSDSSFETQYF.

CDR3 sequence (DNA): TGTGCCAGCAGTCTTGTACAGGGGAGTGAGCAGTTCTTC. Residues: CASSLVQGSEQFF. The genes are TRBV14 and TRBJ2-1; TRBD1 aligns across 7 bases. Trimming at V came to 6 bases and at J to 9 bases, leaving 8 bases not matched to a gene. The CDR3 is 13 residues long. CDR1 and CDR2 (germline): SGHDN, FVKESK.

This clone was seen a single time. V and J are TRBV6-5 and TRBJ1-2; TRBD1 matches 10 bases. Trimming took 2 bases from V and 4 from J; bases not matched to a gene: 7. CDR3 length equals 16 residues. Germline V gene lookup returns CDR1 MNHEY and CDR2 SVGAGI. The CDR3 sequence: CASSYAQDRGAYGYTF. Here the CDR3 DNA reads TGTGCCAGCAGTTACGCGCAGGACAGGGGGGCCTATGGCTACACCTTC.

The CDR3 sequence is CSVGGQGGSYEQYF. The CDR3 coding sequence is TGCAGCGTTGGAGGACAGGGGGGCTCCTACGAGCAGTACTTC. The chain uses TRBV29-1 and TRBJ2-7, with 10 positions matching TRBD1. CDR3 length equals 14 residues. CDR1 is SQVTM, CDR2 ANQGSEA, per germline. The junction had 3 bases not matched to a gene; V was cut back by 4 bases and J by 0 bases.

The chain links TRBV6-1 to TRBJ1-6; 7 nucleotides match TRBD1. With V trimmed by 8 bases and J by 8 bases, 12 bases remained unmatched. The germline V gene has CDR1 MNHNS and CDR2 SASEGT. The CDR3 consists of 15 residues. CDR3 protein: CASGTTGSGDSPLHF. CDR3 DNA sequence: TGTGCCAGCGGAACGACAGGGAGCGGAGATTCACCCCTCCACTTT.